A selection of T cell receptor beta chains follows, all from one sample in a study of CD8+CD57+ T cells in acquired aplastic anemia. TCRdb used MiXCR to reprocess the reads, holding one entry per CDR3 protein. This sample has about 180,000 distinct CDR3 sequences, with less than 65% found just once. The sequenced sample was sorted CD4+, CD8+, or CD8+CD57+ T cells (not recorded which) from PBMCs. These receptors originate from a human donor with aplastic anemia. The CDR3 runs from the conserved cysteine through the conserved F or W. The order of the fields is clone size, J gene, D gene, V gene, CDR3 DNA, CDR3 protein. A D gene is named only where the DNA matches it firmly. Size tells how often a clone was seen (once, few, many) or the class of an expanded clone, and some rows leave it out.

abundance: few; j_gene: TRBJ2-7; d_gene: -; v_gene: TRBV7-8; CDR3nt: TGTGCCAGCAGCTTAGCCGAGGGGAACTACGAGCAGTACTTC; CDR3aa: CASSLAEGNYEQYF
abundance: -; j_gene: TRBJ1-4; d_gene: -; v_gene: TRBV9; CDR3nt: TGTGCCAGCGGGAGGGATAGCGGAGACGAAAAACTGTTTTTT; CDR3aa: CASGRDSGDEKLFF
abundance: few; j_gene: TRBJ2-7; d_gene: -; v_gene: TRBV20-1; CDR3nt: TGCAGTGCTAGGGCAGGGGAGTACGAGCAGTACTTC; CDR3aa: CSARAGEYEQYF
abundance: once; j_gene: TRBJ2-7; d_gene: TRBD1; v_gene: TRBV12-3/TRBV12-4; CDR3nt: TGTGCCAGCAGTTTAGATGGGACAGGGTACTCCTACGAGCAGTACTTC; CDR3aa: CASSLDGTGYSYEQYF
abundance: -; j_gene: TRBJ1-6; d_gene: -; v_gene: TRBV12-3/TRBV12-4; CDR3nt: TGTGCCAGCAGTTTAATGGGGAGTTCACCCCTCCACTTT; CDR3aa: CASSLMGSSPLHF
abundance: -; j_gene: TRBJ2-5; d_gene: -; v_gene: TRBV7-9; CDR3nt: TGTGCCAGCAGCGCTGGGCAGTACCAAGAGACCCAGTACTTC; CDR3aa: CASSAGQYQETQYF
abundance: -; j_gene: TRBJ2-5; d_gene: -; v_gene: TRBV29-1; CDR3nt: TGCAGCGTTGAATTCTATCAAGAGACCCAGTACTTC; CDR3aa: CSVEFYQETQYF
abundance: -; j_gene: TRBJ2-7; d_gene: TRBD1; v_gene: TRBV20-1; CDR3nt: TGCAGTGCTACGGGACAGAGGAACTACGAGCAGTACTTC; CDR3aa: CSATGQRNYEQYF
abundance: few; j_gene: TRBJ2-1; d_gene: -; v_gene: TRBV20-1; CDR3nt: TGCAGCCCTCTCCGAGGCGGTGAGCAGTTCTTC; CDR3aa: CSPLRGGEQFF
abundance: -; j_gene: TRBJ1-1; d_gene: TRBD1; v_gene: TRBV7-6; CDR3nt: TGTGCCAGCAGTTACAGGGGGTACACTGAAGCTTTCTTT; CDR3aa: CASSYRGYTEAFF
abundance: many; j_gene: TRBJ1-2; d_gene: TRBD1; v_gene: TRBV7-9; CDR3nt: TGTGCCAGCAGCCCCCGGGACAGTCCTTATGGCTACACCTTC; CDR3aa: CASSPRDSPYGYTF
abundance: -; j_gene: TRBJ2-2; d_gene: -; v_gene: TRBV29-1; CDR3nt: TGCAGCGTCCGGACAGGGGAGCTGTTTTTT; CDR3aa: CSVRTGELFF
abundance: many; j_gene: TRBJ1-1; d_gene: -; v_gene: TRBV7-9; CDR3nt: TGTGCCAGCAGCTTGGGTAGCACTGAAGCTTTCTTT; CDR3aa: CASSLGSTEAFF
abundance: -; j_gene: TRBJ2-7; d_gene: TRBD1; v_gene: TRBV7-2; CDR3nt: TGTGCCAGCAGGGACCGGGACAGTCGCTACGAGCAGTACTTC; CDR3aa: CASRDRDSRYEQYF
abundance: -; j_gene: TRBJ1-5; d_gene: -; v_gene: TRBV7-2; CDR3nt: TGTGCCAGCAGCTTAGAGGTTTGGAGCAATCAGCCCCAGCATTTT; CDR3aa: CASSLEVWSNQPQHF
abundance: -; j_gene: TRBJ2-7; d_gene: TRBD2; v_gene: TRBV15; CDR3nt: TGTGCCACCAGCAGCTATGGACTAGCGGGGGACTACGAGCAGTACTTC; CDR3aa: CATSSYGLAGDYEQYF
abundance: once; j_gene: TRBJ2-1; d_gene: -; v_gene: TRBV19; CDR3nt: TGTGCCAGTAGTACGGGCGGGTTAAATGAGCAGTTCTTC; CDR3aa: CASSTGGLNEQFF
abundance: -; j_gene: TRBJ2-1; d_gene: -; v_gene: TRBV7-3; CDR3nt: TGTGCCAGCAGCTTTCCCGGGACTCGTATTAATGAGCAGTTCTTC; CDR3aa: CASSFPGTRINEQFF